The 14 T cell receptor beta chains below come from one sample, sequenced in a study of blood T cell repertoires in COVID-19. TCRdb's table, derived via immunoSEQ multiplex PCR, lists solely in-frame clones and lacks some. The top ten hold around 3.6% of the sample, which has under 150,000 clones, roughly nine tenths seen once. Sequences were obtained from peripheral blood. The receptors were gathered from a man in his fifties with active COVID-19.

This chain links TRBV5-5 with TRBJ2-7; the D gene is possibly TRBD1 (6 bases). The V gene's germline CDR1 is SGHKS and CDR2 YYEKEE (reference sequence). The CDR3 has 15 amino acids. With 1 base removed from V and 3 bases from J, the gap between germline ends came to 14 bases. The DNA of the CDR3 is TGTGCCAGCAGCTTGATCCCAGACAGGAACTACGAGCAGTACGTC. Amino acid sequence: CASSLIPDRNYEQYV.

The genes are TRBV9 and TRBJ2-3, with TRBD2 matching 14 bases. The germline CDR1 and CDR2 sequences are SGDLS and YYNGEE. This CDR3 comprises 17 residues. The V segment lost 3 bases and the J segment 3 bases; nucleotides outside the gene matches: 6. CDR3 loop: CASSAGLAGAPTDTQYF. DNA of the CDR3: TGTGCCAGCAGCGCGGGACTAGCGGGGGCCCCGACAGATACGCAGTATTTT. The complete variable domain, with remaining parts taken from reference TRBV9 and TRBJ2-3, reads DSGVTQTPKHLITATGQRVTLRCSPRSGDLSVYWYQQSLDQGLQFLIQYYNGEERAKGNILERFSAQQFPDLHSELNLSSLELGDSALYFCASSAGLAGAPTDTQYFGPGTRLTVL.

This rearrangement joins TRBV15 to TRBJ2-5; 8 nucleotides align to TRBD2. With V trimmed by 5 bases and J by 1 base, 6 bases remained unmatched. This CDR3 spans 15 amino acids. Germline values: CDR1 LNHNV, CDR2 YYDKDF (reference sequence). In DNA form, the CDR3 reads TGTGCCACCAGCGGGCGCGGGAGGCCCCAAGAGACCCAGTACTTC. Its translation is CATSGRGRPQETQYF.

V is TRBV12-5 and J is TRBJ2-2, with D perhaps TRBD1 (5 bases). The CDR3 loop spans 15 amino acids. V was shortened by 6 bases and J by 6 bases, with 17 bases between the two germline ends. Germline V CDR1 and CDR2: LGHNT, FRNRAP. In DNA form, the CDR3 reads TGTGCTAGTGGGGCTTCACTGGGGCTCCCCGGGGAGCTGTTTTTT. Its protein product is CASGASLGLPGELFF.

The J gene is TRBJ1-1, the V gene TRBV28; 9 bases are shared with TRBD1. The V and J ends lost 6 bases and 5 bases, in that order; junction bases with no gene match: 4. CDR1 MDHEN and CDR2 SYDVKM come from the germline V gene. CDR3 length: 13 amino acids. In DNA form, the CDR3 reads TGTGCCAGCAGGGGACAGGGAAGTACTGAAGCTTTCTTT. Protein: CASRGQGSTEAFF.

The chain has TRBV30 and TRBJ2-3; 9 nucleotides agree with TRBD1. Germline V CDR1 and CDR2: GTSNPN, SVGIG (reference sequence). The V segment lost 3 bases and the J segment 2 bases; nucleotides outside the gene matches: 3. This CDR3 spans 14 amino acids. CDR3 region: CAWRDRGYTDTQYF. CDR3 sequence (DNA): TGTGCCTGGAGGGACAGGGGTTACACAGATACGCAGTATTTT.

The rearrangement links TRBV28 to TRBJ2-1; TRBD2 agrees at 12 bases. CDR1 is MDHEN, CDR2 SYDVKM, per germline. The CDR3 sequence is 19 residues long. V dropped 1 base and J dropped 5; count of bases not matched to a gene: 12. The CDR3 sequence: CASSLYPWASGRGDNEQFF. CDR3 coding DNA: TGTGCCAGCAGTTTATATCCTTGGGCTAGCGGGAGGGGAGACAATGAGCAGTTCTTC.

The chain combines TRBV4-1 with TRBJ2-7; weak D call: TRBD1 (5 bases). Trimming pared 4 bases from V and 0 bases from J, leaving 10 bases between. Germline V gene data show CDR1 as MGHRA and CDR2 as YSYEKL. CDR3 length equals 14 residues. In DNA form, the CDR3 reads TGCGCCAGCAGCCCTCAGGGAAGCTCCTACGAGCAGTACGTC. This translates into CASSPQGSSYEQYV.

The rearrangement uses TRBV13 and TRBJ2-7; TRBD1 agrees at 8 bases. The ends lost 5 bases at V and 1 base at J; junction bases unmatched: 13. The length of the CDR3 is 17 residues. Germline V gene lookup returns CDR1 PRHDT and CDR2 FYEKMQ (reference sequence). The CDR3: CASSAATWGQASYEQYV. CDR3 nucleotides: TGTGCCAGCAGCGCCGCCACCTGGGGACAGGCTTCCTACGAGCAGTACGTC.

The rearrangement joins TRBV6-5 to TRBJ1-6; no firm D call. CDR1 and CDR2 from the germline V gene are MNHEY and SVGAGI. Trimming took off 0 bases at V and 7 bases at J, with 10 bases between the two ends. CDR3 length: 15 residues. The CDR3 sequence is CASSYSSPGNSPLHF. Written as DNA, the CDR3 is TGTGCCAGCAGTTACTCCTCCCCTGGCAATTCACCCCTCCACTTT.

This clone came up once. This chain connects TRBV5-1 to TRBJ2-5; tentatively, D is TRBD1 (5 bases). V lost 4 bases to trimming and J lost 1 base, with 17 bases between them. Germline CDR1 and CDR2: SGHRS and YFSETQ. The CDR3 contains 16 residues. Here the CDR3 DNA reads TGCGCCAGCAGCACCTATCTTGGGGCTACCCAAGAGACCCAGTACTTC. It encodes CASSTYLGATQETQYF.

V and J are TRBV10-3 and TRBJ2-1; TRBD1 agrees at 7 bases. Germline CDR1 is ENHRY and CDR2 is SYGVKD. V shed 6 bases, J shed 2 bases, and the junction held 7 bases outside the gene matches. This CDR3 contains 15 residues. CDR3 loop: CAISGQDLAYNEQFF. DNA of the CDR3: TGTGCCATCAGCGGACAGGATCTGGCCTACAATGAGCAGTTCTTC.

The chain combines TRBV5-4 with TRBJ2-2, with TRBD2 identical over 7 bases. The trim removed 2 bases at V and 4 bases at J, leaving 8 bases unmatched. CDR3 length: 16 residues. The germline V gene has CDR1 SGHNT and CDR2 YYREEE (reference sequence). In DNA form, the CDR3 reads TGTGCCAGCAGCTTTTTGACTGCGGGGGTCACCGGGGAGCTGTTTTTT. Protein sequence: CASSFLTAGVTGELFF.

The CDR3 coding sequence is TGTGCCACCAGTGATTGGGGCGGGGTCCAAGAGACCCAGTACTTC. Amino acids: CATSDWGGVQETQYF. The rearrangement uses TRBV24-1 and TRBJ2-5; tentative D call: TRBD2 (6 bases). In germline, CDR1 is KGHDR, CDR2 SFDVKD. The CDR3 spans 15 residues. V shed 2 bases and J shed 1 base, with 10 bases lying between them.